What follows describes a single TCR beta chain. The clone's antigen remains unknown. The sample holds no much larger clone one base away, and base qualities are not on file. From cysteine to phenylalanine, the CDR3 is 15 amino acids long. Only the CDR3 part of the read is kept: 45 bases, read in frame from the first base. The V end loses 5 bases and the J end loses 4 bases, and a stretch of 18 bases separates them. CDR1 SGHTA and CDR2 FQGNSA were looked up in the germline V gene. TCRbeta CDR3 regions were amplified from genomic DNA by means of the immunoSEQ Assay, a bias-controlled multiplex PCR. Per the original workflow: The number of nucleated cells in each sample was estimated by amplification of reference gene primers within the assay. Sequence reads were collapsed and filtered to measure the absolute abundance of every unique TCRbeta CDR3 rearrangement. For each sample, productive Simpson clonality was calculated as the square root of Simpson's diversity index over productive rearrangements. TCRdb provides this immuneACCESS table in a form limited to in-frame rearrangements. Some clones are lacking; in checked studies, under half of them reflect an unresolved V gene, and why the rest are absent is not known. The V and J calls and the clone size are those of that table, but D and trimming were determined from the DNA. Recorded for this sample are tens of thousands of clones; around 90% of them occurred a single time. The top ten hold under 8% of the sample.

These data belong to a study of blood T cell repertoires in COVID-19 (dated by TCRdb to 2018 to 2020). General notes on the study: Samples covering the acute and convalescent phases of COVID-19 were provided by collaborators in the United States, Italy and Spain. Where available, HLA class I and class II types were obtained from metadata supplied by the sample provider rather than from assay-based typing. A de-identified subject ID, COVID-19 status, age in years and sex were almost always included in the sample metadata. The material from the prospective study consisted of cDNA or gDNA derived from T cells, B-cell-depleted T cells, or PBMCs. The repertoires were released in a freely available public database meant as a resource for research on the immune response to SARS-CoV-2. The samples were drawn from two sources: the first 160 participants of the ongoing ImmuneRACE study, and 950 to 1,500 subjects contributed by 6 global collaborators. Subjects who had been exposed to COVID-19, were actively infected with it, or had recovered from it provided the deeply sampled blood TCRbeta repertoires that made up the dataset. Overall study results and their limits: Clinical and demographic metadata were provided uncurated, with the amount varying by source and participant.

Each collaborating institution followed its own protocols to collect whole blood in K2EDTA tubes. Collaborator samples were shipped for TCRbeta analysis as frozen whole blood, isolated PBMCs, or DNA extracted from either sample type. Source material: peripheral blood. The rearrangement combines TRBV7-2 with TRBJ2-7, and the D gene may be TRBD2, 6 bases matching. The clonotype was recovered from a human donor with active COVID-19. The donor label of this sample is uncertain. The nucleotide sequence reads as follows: TGTGCCAGCAGCACCCCGGAGGGCGCTGCGTACGAGCAGTACTTC. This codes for CASSTPEGAAYEQYF.